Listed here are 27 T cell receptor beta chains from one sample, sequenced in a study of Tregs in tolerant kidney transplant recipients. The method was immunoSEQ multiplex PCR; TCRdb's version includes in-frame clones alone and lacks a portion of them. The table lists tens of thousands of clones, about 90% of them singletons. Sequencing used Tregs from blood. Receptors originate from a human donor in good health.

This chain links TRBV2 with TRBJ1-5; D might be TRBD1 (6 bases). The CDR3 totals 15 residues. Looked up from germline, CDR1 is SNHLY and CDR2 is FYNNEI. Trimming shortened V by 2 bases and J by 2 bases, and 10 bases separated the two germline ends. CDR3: CASSERRQGNQPQHF. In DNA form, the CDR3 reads TGTGCCAGCAGTGAACGAAGACAGGGCAATCAGCCCCAGCATTTT. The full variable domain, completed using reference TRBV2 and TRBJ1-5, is EPEVTQTPSHQVTQMGQEVILRCVPISNHLYFYWYRQILGQKVEFLVSFYNNEISEKSEIFDDQFSVERPDGSNFTLKIRSTKLEDSAMYFCASSERRQGNQPQHFGDGTRLSIL.

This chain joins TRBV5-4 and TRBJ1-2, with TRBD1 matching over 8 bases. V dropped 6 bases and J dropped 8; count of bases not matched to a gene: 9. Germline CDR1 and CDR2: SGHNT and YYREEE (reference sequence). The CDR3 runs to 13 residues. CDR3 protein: CASTPPRGRGYTF. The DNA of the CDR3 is TGTGCCAGCACCCCCCCCAGGGGGCGAGGCTACACCTTC.

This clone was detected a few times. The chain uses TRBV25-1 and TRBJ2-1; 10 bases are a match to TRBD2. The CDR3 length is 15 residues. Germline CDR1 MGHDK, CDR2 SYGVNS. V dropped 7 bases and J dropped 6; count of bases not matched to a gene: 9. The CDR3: CASTSSGGPVNEQFF. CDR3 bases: TGTGCCAGCACCTCTAGCGGGGGCCCCGTCAATGAGCAGTTCTTC.

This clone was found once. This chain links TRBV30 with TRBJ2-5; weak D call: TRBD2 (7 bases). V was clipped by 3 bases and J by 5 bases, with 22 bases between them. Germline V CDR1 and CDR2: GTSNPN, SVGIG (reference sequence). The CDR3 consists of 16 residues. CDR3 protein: CAWRPWGAGAPETQYF. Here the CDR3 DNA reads TGTGCCTGGAGGCCTTGGGGGGCGGGGGCGCCGGAGACCCAGTACTTC.

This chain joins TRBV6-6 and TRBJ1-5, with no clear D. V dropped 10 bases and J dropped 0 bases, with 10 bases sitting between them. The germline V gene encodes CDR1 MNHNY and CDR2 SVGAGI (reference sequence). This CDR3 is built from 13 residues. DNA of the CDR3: TGTGCCACCAAGGGATATAGCAATCAGCCCCAGCATTTT. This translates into CATKGYSNQPQHF.

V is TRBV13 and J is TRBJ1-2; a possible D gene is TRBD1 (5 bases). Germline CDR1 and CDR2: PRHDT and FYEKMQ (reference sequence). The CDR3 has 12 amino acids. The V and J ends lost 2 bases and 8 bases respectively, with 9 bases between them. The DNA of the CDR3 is TGTGCCAGCAGCTTAATAAGGGGCGGCTACACCTTC. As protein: CASSLIRGGYTF.

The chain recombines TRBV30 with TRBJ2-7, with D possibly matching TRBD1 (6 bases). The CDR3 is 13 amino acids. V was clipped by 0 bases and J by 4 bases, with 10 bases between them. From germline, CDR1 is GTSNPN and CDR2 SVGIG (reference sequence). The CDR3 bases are TGTGCCTGGAGTGTTGCCAGGGGTTACGAGCAGTACTTC. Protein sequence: CAWSVARGYEQYF.

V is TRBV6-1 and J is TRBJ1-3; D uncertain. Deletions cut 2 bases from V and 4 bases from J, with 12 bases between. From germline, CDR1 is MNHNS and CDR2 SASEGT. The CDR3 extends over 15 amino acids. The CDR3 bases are TGTGCCAGCAGTGAAATCGGGTACACCGGAAACACCATATATTTT. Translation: CASSEIGYTGNTIYF.

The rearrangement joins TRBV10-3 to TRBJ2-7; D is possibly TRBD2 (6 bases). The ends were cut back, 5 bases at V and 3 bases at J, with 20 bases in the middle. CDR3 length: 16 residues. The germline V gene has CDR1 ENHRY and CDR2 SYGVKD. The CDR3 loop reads CAISKAGLAEDYEQYF. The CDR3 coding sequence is TGTGCCATCAGTAAGGCGGGGTTAGCGGAGGACTACGAGCAGTACTTC.

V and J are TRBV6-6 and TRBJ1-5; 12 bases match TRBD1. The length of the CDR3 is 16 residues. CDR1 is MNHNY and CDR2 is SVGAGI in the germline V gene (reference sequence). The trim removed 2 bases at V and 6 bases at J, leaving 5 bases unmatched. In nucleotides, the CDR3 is TGTGCCAGCAGTTACGGGGACAGGGGGCATTCTCAGCCCCAGCATTTT. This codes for CASSYGDRGHSQPQHF.

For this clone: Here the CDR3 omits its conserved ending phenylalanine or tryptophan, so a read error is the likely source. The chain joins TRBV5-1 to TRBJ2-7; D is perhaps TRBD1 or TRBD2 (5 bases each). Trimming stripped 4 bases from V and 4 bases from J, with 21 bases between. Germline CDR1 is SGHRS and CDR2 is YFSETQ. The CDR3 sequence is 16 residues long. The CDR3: CASSPDGSGRGYEQYS. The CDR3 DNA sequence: TGCGCCAGCAGCCCGGACGGGTCGGGACGCGGTTACGAGCAGTACTCC.

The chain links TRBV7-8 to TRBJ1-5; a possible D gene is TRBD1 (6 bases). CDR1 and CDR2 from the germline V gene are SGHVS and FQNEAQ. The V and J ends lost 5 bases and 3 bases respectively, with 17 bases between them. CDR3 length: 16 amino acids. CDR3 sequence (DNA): TGTGCCAGCAGCCGATTAAACAGGGATTCCAATCAGCCCCAGCATTTT. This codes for CASSRLNRDSNQPQHF.

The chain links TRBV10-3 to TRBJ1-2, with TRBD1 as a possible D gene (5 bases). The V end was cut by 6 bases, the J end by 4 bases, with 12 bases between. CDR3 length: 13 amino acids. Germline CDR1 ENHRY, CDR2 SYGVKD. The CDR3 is CAIRGARVYGYTF. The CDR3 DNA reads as TGTGCCATCAGGGGCGCCAGGGTCTATGGCTACACCTTC.

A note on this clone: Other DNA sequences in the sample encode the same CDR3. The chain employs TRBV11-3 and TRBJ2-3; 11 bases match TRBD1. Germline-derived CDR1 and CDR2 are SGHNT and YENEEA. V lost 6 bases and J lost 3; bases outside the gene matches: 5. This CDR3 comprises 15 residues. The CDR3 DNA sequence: TGTGCCAGCAGTCACGGGACAGGGGGGACAGATACGCAGTATTTT. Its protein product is CASSHGTGGTDTQYF.

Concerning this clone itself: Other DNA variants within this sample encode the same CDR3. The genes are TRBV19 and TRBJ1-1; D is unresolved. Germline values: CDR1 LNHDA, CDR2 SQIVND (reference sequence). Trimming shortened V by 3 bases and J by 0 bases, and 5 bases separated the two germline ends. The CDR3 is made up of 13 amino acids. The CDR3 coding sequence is TGTGCCAGTAGTATCGCAATGAACACTGAAGCTTTCTTT. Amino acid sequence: CASSIAMNTEAFF.

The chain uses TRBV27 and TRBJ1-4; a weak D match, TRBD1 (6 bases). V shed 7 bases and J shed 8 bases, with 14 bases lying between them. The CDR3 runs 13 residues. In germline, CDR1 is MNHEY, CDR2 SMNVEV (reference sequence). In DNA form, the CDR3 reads TGTGCCAGCACCCACAGGGTCGGGGAAAAACTGTTTTTT. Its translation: CASTHRVGEKLFF.

The CDR3 spells CASSLGNRDVGYTF. CDR3 nucleotides: TGTGCCAGTAGTTTGGGGAACAGGGACGTTGGCTACACCTTC. V is TRBV19 and J is TRBJ1-2, with a weak D call TRBD1 (6 bases). This CDR3 contains 14 residues. Per the germline V gene, CDR1 is LNHDA and CDR2 is SQIVND (reference sequence). Between the trimmed V and J ends, which lost 5 bases and 7 bases, there was a span of 17 bases.

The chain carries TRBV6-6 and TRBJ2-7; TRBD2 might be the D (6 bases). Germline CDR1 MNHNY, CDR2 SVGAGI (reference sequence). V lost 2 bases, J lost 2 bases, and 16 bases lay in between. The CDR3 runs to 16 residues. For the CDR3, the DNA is TGTGCCAGCAGTTACCCCCGGGGTAGCGGAGCCTACGAGCAGTACTTC. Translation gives CASSYPRGSGAYEQYF.

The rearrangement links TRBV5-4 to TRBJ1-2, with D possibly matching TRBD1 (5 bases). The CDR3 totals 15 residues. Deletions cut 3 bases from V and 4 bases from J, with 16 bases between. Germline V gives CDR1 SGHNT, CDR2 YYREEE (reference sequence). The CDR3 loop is CASSSPGGLAYGYTF. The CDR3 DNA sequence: TGTGCCAGCAGCTCCCCGGGGGGATTGGCCTATGGCTACACCTTC.

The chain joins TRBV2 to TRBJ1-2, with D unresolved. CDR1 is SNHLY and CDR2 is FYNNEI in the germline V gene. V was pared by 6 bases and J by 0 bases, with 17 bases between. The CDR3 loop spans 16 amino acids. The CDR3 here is CASSPFLILTNYGYTF. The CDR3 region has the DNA TGTGCCAGCAGCCCTTTTCTAATCCTTACTAACTATGGCTACACCTTC. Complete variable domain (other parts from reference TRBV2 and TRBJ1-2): EPEVTQTPSHQVTQMGQEVILRCVPISNHLYFYWYRQILGQKVEFLVSFYNNEISEKSEIFDDQFSVERPDGSNFTLKIRSTKLEDSAMYFCASSPFLILTNYGYTFGSGTRLTVV.

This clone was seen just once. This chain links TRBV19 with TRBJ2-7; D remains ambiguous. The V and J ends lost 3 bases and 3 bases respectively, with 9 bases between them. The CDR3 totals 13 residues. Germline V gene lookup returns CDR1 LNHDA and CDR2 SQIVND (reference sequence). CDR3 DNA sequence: TGTGCCAGTAGTATGGGCGGTGGCTACGAGCAGTACTTC. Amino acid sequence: CASSMGGGYEQYF.

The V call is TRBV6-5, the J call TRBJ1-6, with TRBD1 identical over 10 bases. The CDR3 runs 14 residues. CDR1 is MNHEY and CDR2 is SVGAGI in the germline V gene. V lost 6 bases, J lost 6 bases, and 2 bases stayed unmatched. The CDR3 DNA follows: TGTGCCAGCAGAAGGACAGGGGGTAATTCACCCCTCCACTTT. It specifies CASRRTGGNSPLHF.

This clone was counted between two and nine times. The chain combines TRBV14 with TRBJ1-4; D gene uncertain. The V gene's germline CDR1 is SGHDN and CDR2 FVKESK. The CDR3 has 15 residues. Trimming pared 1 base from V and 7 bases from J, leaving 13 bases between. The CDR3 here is CASSQVAGSVEKLFF. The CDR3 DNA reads TGTGCCAGCAGCCAAGTAGCCGGTTCAGTTGAAAAACTGTTTTTT.

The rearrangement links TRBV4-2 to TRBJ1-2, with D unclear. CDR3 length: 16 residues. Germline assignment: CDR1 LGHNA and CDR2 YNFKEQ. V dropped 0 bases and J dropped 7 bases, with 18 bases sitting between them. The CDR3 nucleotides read TGTGCCAGCAGCCAAGAGGTGTCGGCCCGCGGTGGTGGCTACACCTTC. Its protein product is CASSQEVSARGGGYTF.

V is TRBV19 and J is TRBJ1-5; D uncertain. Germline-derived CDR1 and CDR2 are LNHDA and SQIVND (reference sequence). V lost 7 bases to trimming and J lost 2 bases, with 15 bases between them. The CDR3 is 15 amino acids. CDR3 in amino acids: CASTPTNWGNQPQHF. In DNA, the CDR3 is TGTGCCAGTACCCCCACGAATTGGGGCAATCAGCCCCAGCATTTT.

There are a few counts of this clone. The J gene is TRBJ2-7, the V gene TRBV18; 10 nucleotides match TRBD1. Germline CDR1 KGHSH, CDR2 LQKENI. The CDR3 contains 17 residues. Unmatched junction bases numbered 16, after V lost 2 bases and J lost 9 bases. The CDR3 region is CASSPRLVGGTGERQYF. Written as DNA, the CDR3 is TGTGCCAGCTCACCAAGGCTGGTGGGAGGGACAGGGGAGAGGCAGTACTTC.

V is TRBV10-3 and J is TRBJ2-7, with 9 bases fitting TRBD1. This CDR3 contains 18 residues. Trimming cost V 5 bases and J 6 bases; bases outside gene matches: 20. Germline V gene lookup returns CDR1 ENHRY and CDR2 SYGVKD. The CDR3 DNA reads TGTGCCATCAGTCTTTTACTATTCGGACAGGGGAAAAATCCCGAGCAGTACTTC. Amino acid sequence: CAISLLLFGQGKNPEQYF.